This TCR beta chain was documented in a study of control samples from healthy donors and cancer patients. This table comes from immunoSEQ multiplex PCR, and its TCRdb copy is limited to in-frame clones, with some not included. This table holds about 75,000 clones, around 95% found once. This TCR came from a woman in her thirties or forties in good health. Sequences were obtained from blood.

DNA of the CDR3: TGTGCCAGCAGCTTCGGCGGGGTCTACGAGCAGTACTTC. Translating gives CASSFGGVYEQYF. This chain joins TRBV5-4 and TRBJ2-7; a weak D match, TRBD2 (6 bases). CDR1 is SGHNT, CDR2 YYREEE, per germline (reference sequence). V lost 2 bases to trimming and J lost 3 bases, with 9 bases between them. The CDR3 sequence is 13 residues long.